These T cell receptor beta chains were read from a single sample in a study of blood T cell repertoires in COVID-19. Assay used: immunoSEQ multiplex PCR; TCRdb lists only in-frame clones, some missing. Of hundreds of thousands of clones listed, around nine tenths are singletons. Source material: peripheral blood. The receptors originated from a woman between 55 and 75 years old who had recovered from COVID-19. The CDR3 runs from the conserved cysteine through the conserved F or W. Fields, in order: D gene, J gene, V gene, clone size, CDR3 DNA, CDR3 protein. The D gene is left open where the match is weak. Size values are once, few and many counts, or a class for expanded clones, and some rows have none.

-	TRBJ1-2	TRBV5-5	-	TGTGCCAGCAGCTTGCCCGGTAACTATGGCTACACCTTC	CASSLPGNYGYTF
TRBD1	TRBJ2-1	TRBV11-3	-	TGTGCCAGCAGCACAGGGGTCGGCAATGAGCAGTTCTTC	CASSTGVGNEQFF
TRBD1	TRBJ2-1	TRBV5-1	-	TGCGCCAGCAGCTCCACAGGGGGCAGTAACTACAATGAGCAGTTCTTC	CASSSTGGSNYNEQFF
TRBD2	TRBJ2-5	TRBV7-3	few	TGTGCCAGCAGCCGACTAGCGGGACAAGAGACCCAGTACTTC	CASSRLAGQETQYF
-	TRBJ1-1	TRBV12-3/TRBV12-4	-	TGTGCCAGCAGTTTTTCCCTCGAAGCTTTCTTT	CASSFSLEAFF
-	TRBJ2-3	TRBV7-8	-	TGTGCCAGCAGCTTAGTGACGGGGGGCACCACAGATACGCAGTATTTT	CASSLVTGGTTDTQYF
TRBD2	TRBJ2-2	TRBV15	-	TGTGCCACCCGCCCGAGCGGGGGAGGGACCGGGGAGCTGTTTTTT	CATRPSGGGTGELFF
TRBD1	TRBJ2-4	TRBV5-6	-	TGTGCCAGCGGTCGAGTCGGGACAGGGGATCGAAACATTCAGTACTTC	CASGRVGTGDRNIQYF
-	TRBJ1-5	TRBV10-1	-	TGCGCCAGCACCACGTGGGGGGGGTTAAGTAATCAGCCCCAGCATTTT	CASTTWGGLSNQPQHF
-	TRBJ2-7	TRBV4-2	-	TGTGCCAGCAGCCAAGTAGGCGGATTAAGCTCCTACGAGCAGTACTTC	CASSQVGGLSSYEQYF
-	TRBJ1-2	TRBV2	-	TGTGCCGGAGCAGCGGGCTTCGGATATGGCTACACCTTC	CAGAAGFGYGYTF
-	TRBJ1-5	TRBV12-2	-	TGTGCAAGTCGCTTAGCAGGGACACAACAAAATCAGCCCCAGCATTTT	CASRLAGTQQNQPQHF
-	TRBJ1-1	TRBV5-1	-	TGCGCCACCGCCGGGAGGGCAGGGTCAAAAGCTTTCTTT	CATAGRAGSKAFF
TRBD1	TRBJ2-7	TRBV2	-	TGTGCCAGCAGCCCCCCCGGACAGGGCTACGAGCAGTACTTC	CASSPPGQGYEQYF
TRBD1	TRBJ2-7	TRBV6-2/TRBV6-3	once	TGTGCCAGCAGTTACTCGGGGACAGGGAGGGGCGAGCAGTACTTC	CASSYSGTGRGEQYF
-	TRBJ2-3	TRBV7-2	-	TGTGCCAGCGTCCCAACTACCTATGCCGGGAGCAGGCAGTATTTT	CASVPTTYAGSRQYF
-	TRBJ1-4	TRBV10-3	-	TGTGCCATCAGTGAGTCTGGAGATGAAAAACTGTTTTTT	CAISESGDEKLFF